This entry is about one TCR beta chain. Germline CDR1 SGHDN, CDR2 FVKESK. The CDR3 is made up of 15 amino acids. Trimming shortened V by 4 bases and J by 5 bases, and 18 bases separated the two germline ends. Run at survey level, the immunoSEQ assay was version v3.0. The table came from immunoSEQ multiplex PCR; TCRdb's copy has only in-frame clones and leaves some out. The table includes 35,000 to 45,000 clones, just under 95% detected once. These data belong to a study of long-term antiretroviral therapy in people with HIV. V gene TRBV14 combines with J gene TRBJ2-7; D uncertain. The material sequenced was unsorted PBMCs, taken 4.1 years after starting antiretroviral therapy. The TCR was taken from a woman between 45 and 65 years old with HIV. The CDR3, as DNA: TGTGCCAGCAGCCCCTTTGTCCTGGACGTCAACGAGCAGTACTTC. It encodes CASSPFVLDVNEQYF.